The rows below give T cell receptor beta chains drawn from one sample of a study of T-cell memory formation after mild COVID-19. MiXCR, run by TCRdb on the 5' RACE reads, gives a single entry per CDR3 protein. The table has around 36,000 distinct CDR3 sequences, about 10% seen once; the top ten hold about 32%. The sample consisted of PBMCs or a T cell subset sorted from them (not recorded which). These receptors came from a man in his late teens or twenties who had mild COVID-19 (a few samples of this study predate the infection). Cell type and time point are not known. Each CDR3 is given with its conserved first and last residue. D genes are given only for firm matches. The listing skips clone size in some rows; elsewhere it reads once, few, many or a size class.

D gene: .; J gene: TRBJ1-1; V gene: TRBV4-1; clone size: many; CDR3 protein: CASSQGIANTEAFF; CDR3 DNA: TGCGCCAGCAGCCAAGGAATAGCGAACACTGAAGCTTTCTTT
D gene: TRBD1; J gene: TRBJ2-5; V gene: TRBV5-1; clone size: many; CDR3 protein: CASSSGQGVETQYF; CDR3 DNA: TGCGCCAGCAGCTCGGGACAGGGGGTAGAGACCCAGTACTTC
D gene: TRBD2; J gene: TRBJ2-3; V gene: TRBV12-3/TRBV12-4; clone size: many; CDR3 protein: CASRPAGGADTQYF; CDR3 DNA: TGTGCCAGCAGACCAGCGGGGGGGGCAGATACGCAGTATTTT
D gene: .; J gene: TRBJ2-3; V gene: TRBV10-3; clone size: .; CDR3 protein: CAIGSWWGAKDTQYF; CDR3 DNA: TGTGCCATTGGGAGCTGGTGGGGGGCCAAAGATACGCAGTATTTT
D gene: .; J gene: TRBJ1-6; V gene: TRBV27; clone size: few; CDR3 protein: CASRPRTAGNSPLHF; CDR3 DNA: TGTGCCAGCAGACCAAGGACAGCGGGTAATTCACCCCTCCACTTT
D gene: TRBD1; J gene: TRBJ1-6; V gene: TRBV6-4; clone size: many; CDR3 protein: CASSARGRNSPLHF; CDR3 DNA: TGTGCCAGCAGTGCCAGGGGGCGAAATTCACCCCTCCACTTT
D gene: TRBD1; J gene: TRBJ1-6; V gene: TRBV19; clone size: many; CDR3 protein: CASSLRDRSSYNSPLHF; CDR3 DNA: TGTGCCAGTAGTCTCCGGGACAGGAGCTCCTATAATTCACCCCTCCACTTT
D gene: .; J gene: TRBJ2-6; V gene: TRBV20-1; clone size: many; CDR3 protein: CSASVYSGANVLTF; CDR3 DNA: TGCAGTGCTTCTGTTTACTCTGGGGCCAACGTCCTGACTTTC
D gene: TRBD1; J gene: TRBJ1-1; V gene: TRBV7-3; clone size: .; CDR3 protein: CASSPHGTGDTEAFF; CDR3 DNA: TGTGCCAGCAGCCCGCACGGGACAGGGGACACTGAAGCTTTCTTT
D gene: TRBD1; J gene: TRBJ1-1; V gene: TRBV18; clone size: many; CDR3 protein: CASSPLRDRVNTEAFF; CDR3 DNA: TGTGCCAGCTCACCACTCCGGGACAGGGTTAACACTGAAGCTTTCTTT
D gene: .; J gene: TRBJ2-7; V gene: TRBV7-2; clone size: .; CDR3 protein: CASSSSGLPWAYEQYF; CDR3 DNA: TGTGCCAGCAGCTCCTCCGGACTTCCGTGGGCCTACGAGCAGTACTTC
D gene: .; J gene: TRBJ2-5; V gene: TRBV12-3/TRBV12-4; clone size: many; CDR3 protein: CASSWRSGQETQYF; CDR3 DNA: TGTGCCAGCAGTTGGAGGTCGGGTCAAGAGACCCAGTACTTC
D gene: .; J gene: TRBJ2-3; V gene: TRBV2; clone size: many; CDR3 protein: CASSERAGISTPSTDTQYF; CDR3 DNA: TGTGCCAGCAGTGAACGGGCCGGGATCTCAACCCCTAGCACAGATACGCAGTATTTT
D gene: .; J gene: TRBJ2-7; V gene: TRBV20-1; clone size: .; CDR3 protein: CSASSVRRGNEQYF; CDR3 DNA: TGCAGTGCTAGCTCGGTCCGACGGGGCAACGAGCAGTACTTC
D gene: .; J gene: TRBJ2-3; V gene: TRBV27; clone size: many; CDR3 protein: CAGRINPLASTQYF; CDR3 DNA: TGTGCCGGCAGAATAAACCCCTTGGCGTCTACGCAGTATTTT
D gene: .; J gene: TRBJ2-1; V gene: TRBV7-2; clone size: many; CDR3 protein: CASSLVKGGAYNEQFF; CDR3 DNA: TGTGCCAGCAGCTTGGTGAAAGGGGGGGCCTACAATGAGCAGTTCTTC
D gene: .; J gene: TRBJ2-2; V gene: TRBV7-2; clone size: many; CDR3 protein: CASSLGGLFVGELFF; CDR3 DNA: TGTGCCAGCAGCTTAGGGGGGCTCTTCGTCGGGGAGCTGTTTTTT
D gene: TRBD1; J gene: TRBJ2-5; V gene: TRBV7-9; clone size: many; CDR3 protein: CASSLGDRGVRETQYF; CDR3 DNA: TGTGCCAGCAGCTTAGGGGACAGGGGGGTCCGAGAGACCCAGTACTTC
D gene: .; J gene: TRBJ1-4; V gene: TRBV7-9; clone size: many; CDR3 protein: CASSLPAGDEKLFF; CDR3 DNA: TGTGCCAGCAGCTTACCAGCGGGGGATGAAAAACTGTTTTTT
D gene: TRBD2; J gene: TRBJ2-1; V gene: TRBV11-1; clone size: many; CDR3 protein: CASTTRGGYNEQFF; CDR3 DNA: TGTGCCAGCACCACCCGCGGGGGGTACAATGAGCAGTTCTTC
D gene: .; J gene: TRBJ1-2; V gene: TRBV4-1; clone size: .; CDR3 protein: CASSQLGDGYTF; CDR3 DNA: TGCGCCAGCAGCCAACTCGGGGACGGCTACACCTTC
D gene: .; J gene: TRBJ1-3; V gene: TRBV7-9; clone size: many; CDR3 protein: CASSLNLRSGNTIYF; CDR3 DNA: TGTGCCAGCAGCTTAAACCTTCGCTCTGGAAACACCATATATTTT
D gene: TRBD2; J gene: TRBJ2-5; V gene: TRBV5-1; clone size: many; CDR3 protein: CASSLGVAGGETQYF; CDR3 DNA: TGCGCCAGCAGCTTGGGAGTAGCGGGGGGCGAGACCCAGTACTTC
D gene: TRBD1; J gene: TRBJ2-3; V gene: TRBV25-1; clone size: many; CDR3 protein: CASSEPGQSADTQYF; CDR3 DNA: TGTGCCAGCAGTGAACCGGGACAGTCCGCAGATACGCAGTATTTT
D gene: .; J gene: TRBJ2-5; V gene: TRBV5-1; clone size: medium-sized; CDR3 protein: CASSPGVETQYF; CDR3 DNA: TGCGCCAGCAGCCCGGGGGTGGAGACCCAGTACTTC
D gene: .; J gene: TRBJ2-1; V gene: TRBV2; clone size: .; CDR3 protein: CASNSDPDNEQFF; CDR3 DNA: TGTGCCAGCAATTCAGACCCCGACAATGAGCAGTTCTTC
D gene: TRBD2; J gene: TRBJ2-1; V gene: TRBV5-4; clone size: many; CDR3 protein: CASSWVAGNNEQFF; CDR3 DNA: TGTGCCAGCAGCTGGGTAGCGGGGAACAATGAGCAGTTCTTC
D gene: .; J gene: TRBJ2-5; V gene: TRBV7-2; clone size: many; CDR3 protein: CASRAGNWETQYF; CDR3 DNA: TGTGCCAGCAGGGCGGGAAATTGGGAGACCCAGTACTTC
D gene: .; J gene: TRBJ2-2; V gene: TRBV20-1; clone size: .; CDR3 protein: CSALTDTGELFF; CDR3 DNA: TGCAGTGCTCTGACGGACACCGGGGAGCTGTTTTTT
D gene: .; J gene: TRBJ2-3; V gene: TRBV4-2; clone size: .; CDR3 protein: CASSFGRDTQYF; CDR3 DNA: TGTGCCAGCAGCTTCGGCCGTGATACGCAGTATTTT
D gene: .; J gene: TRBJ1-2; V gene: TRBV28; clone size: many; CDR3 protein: CASSSPRTSVNYGYTF; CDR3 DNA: TGTGCCAGCAGTTCTCCCAGGACTTCAGTTAACTATGGCTACACCTTC
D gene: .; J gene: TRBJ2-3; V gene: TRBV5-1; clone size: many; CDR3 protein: CASSLPTISLTDTQYF; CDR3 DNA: TGCGCCAGCAGCTTGCCGACTATCTCGCTTACAGATACGCAGTATTTT
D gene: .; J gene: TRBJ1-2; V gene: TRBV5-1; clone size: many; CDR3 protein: CASSSGQGTYGYTF; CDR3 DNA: TGCGCCAGCAGCTCGGGGCAGGGAACCTATGGCTACACCTTC
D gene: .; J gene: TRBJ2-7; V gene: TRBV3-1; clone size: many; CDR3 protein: CASSPEAGKQYF; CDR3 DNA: TGTGCCAGCAGCCCGGAGGCGGGGAAGCAGTACTTC
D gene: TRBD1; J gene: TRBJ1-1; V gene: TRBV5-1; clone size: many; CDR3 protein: CASSTDRIRGTEAFF; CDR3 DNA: TGCGCCAGCAGCACGGACAGGATTCGTGGCACTGAAGCTTTCTTT
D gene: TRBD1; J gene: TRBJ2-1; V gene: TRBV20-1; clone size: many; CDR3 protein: CSASTRGTGGHHEQFF; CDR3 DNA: TGCAGTGCTTCAACCCGGGGGACAGGGGGCCATCATGAGCAGTTCTTC
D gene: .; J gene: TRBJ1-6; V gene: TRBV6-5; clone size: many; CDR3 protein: CASSYSGVRSPLHF; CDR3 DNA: TGTGCCAGCAGTTACTCCGGGGTGAGGTCACCCCTCCACTTT
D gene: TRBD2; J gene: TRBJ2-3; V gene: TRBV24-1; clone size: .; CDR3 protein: CATSEPLAGTRKDTQYF; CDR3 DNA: TGTGCCACCAGTGAACCGTTAGCGGGTACCCGCAAAGATACGCAGTATTTT
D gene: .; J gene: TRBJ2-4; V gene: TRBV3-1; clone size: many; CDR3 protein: CASSSRQQGAKNIQYF; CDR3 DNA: TGTGCCAGCAGCTCCAGACAACAGGGAGCCAAAAACATTCAGTACTTC
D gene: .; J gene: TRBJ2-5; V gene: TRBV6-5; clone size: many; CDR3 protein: CASRLQTEETQYF; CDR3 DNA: TGTGCCAGCAGGCTTCAGACGGAAGAGACCCAGTACTTC
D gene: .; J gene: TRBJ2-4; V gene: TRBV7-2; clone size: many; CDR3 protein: CASSLEPGGTKNIQYF; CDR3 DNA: TGTGCCAGCAGCTTAGAGCCAGGAGGGACCAAAAACATTCAGTACTTC
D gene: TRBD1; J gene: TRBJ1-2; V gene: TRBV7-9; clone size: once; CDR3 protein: CASRRTGPNYGYTF; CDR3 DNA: TGTGCCAGCAGGAGGACAGGGCCAAACTATGGCTACACCTTC
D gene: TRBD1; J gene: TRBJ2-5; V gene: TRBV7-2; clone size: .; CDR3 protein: CASSQRRATGVGETQYF; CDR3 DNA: TGTGCCAGCAGCCAACGGCGGGCGACAGGGGTTGGGGAGACCCAGTACTTC
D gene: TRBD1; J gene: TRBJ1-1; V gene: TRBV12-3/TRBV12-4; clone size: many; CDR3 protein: CASSFQGGTEAFF; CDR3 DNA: TGTGCCAGCAGTTTTCAGGGGGGAACTGAAGCTTTCTTT
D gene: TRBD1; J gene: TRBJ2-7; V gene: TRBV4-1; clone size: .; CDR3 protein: CASSFPGTESYEQYF; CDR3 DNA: TGCGCCAGCAGCTTTCCCGGGACAGAGAGCTACGAGCAGTACTTC
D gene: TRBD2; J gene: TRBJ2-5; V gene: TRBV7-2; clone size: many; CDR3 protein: CASSLYPRTSGAVAGTQYF; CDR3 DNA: TGTGCCAGCAGCCTATACCCCCGGACTAGCGGGGCCGTGGCGGGGACCCAGTACTTC
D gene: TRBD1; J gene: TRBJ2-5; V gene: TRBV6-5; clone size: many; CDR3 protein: CASSYRQGKGETQYF; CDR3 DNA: TGTGCCAGCAGTTACCGACAGGGCAAGGGAGAGACCCAGTACTTC
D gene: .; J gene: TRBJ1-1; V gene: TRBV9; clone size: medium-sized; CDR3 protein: CASSVGTGTEAFF; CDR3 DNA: TGTGCCAGCAGCGTAGGGACGGGCACTGAAGCTTTCTTT
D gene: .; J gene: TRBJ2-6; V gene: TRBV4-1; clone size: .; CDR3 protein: CASSQDPDRRFSGANVLTF; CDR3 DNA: TGCGCCAGCAGCCAAGATCCAGACAGGCGCTTCTCTGGGGCCAACGTCCTGACTTTC
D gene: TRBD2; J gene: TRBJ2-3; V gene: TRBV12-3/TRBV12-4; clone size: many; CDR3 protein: CASSLIGSGGADTQYF; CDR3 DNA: TGTGCCAGCAGTTTAATTGGTAGCGGGGGGGCAGATACGCAGTATTTT
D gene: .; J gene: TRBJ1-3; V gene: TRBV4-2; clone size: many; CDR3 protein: CASSQQGPYGNTIYF; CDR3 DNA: TGTGCCAGCAGCCAACAGGGGCCCTATGGAAACACCATATATTTT
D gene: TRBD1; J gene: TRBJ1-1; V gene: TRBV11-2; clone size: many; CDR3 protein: CASSPGQGYTEAFF; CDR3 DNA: TGTGCCAGCAGCCCCGGACAGGGCTACACTGAAGCTTTCTTT
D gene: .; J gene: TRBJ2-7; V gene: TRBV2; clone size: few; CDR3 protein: CASSETPSQNSYEQYF; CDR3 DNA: TGTGCCAGCAGTGAAACCCCCAGCCAGAACTCCTACGAGCAGTACTTC
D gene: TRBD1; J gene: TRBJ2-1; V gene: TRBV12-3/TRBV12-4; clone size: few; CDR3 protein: CASRGDRGPYNEQFF; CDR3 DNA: TGTGCCAGCAGGGGGGACAGGGGGCCCTACAATGAGCAGTTCTTC
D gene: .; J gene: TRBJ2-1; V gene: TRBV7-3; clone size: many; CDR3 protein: CASSLRGGYEQFF; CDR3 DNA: TGTGCCAGCAGCCTACGTGGGGGTTATGAGCAGTTCTTC
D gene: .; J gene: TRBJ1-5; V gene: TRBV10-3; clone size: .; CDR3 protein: CAIKGVDQPQHF; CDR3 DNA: TGTGCCATCAAGGGGGTGGATCAGCCCCAGCATTTT